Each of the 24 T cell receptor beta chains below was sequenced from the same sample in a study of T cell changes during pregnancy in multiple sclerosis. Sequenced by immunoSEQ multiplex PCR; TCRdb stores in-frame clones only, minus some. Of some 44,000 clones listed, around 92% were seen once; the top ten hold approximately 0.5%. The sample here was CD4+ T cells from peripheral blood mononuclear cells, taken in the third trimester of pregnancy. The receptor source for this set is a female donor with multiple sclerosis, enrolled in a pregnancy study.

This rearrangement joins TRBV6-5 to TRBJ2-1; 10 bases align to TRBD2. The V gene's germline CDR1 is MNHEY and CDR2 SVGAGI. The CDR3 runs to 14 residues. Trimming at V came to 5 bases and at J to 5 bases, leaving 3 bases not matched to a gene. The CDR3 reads CASSRTSGHNEQFF. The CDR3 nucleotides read TGTGCCAGCAGTCGGACTAGCGGACACAATGAGCAGTTCTTC.

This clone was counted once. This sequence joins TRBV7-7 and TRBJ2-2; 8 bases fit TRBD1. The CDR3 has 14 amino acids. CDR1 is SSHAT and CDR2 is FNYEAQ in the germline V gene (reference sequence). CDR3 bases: TGTGCTGTTGGGACAGGCGAACGCACCGGGGAGCTGTTTTTT. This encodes CAVGTGERTGELFF. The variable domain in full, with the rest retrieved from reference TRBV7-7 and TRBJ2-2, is GAGVSQSPRYKVTKRGQDVTLRCDPISSHATLYWYQQALGQGPEFLTYFNYEAQPDKSGLPSDRFSAERPEGSISTLTIQRTEQRDSAMYRCAVGTGERTGELFFGEGSRLTVL.

In nucleotides, the CDR3 is TGTGCCAGCAGTCCGGGACAGGGCTACGAGCAGTACTTC. Protein sequence: CASSPGQGYEQYF. V gene TRBV28 combines with J gene TRBJ2-7; 9 positions match TRBD1. Per germline, CDR1 MDHEN and CDR2 SYDVKM. With V trimmed by 5 bases and J by 3 bases, 2 bases remained unmatched. The length of the CDR3 is 13 residues.

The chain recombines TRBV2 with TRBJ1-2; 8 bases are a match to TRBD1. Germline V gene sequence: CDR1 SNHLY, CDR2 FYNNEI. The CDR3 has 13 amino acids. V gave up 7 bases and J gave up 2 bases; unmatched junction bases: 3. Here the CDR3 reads CASTRTGNYGYTF. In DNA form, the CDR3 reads TGTGCCAGCACCAGGACAGGGAACTATGGCTACACCTTC.

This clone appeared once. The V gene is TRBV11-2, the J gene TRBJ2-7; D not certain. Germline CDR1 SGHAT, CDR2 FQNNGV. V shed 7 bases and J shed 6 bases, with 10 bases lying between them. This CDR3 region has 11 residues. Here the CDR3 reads CASTPSREQYF. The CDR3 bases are TGTGCCAGCACCCCCTCTCGCGAGCAGTACTTC.

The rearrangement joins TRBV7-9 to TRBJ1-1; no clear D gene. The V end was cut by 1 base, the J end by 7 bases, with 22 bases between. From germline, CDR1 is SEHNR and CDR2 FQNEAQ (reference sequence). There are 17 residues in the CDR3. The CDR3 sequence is CASSLVAGLGIVGEAFF. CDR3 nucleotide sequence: TGTGCCAGCAGCTTAGTTGCGGGATTGGGGATAGTTGGTGAAGCTTTCTTT.

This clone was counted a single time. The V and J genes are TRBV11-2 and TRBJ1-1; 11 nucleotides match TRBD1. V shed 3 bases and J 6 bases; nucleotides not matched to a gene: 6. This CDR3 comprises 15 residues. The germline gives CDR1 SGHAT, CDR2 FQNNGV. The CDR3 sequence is CASSFVGTGGPEAFF. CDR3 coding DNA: TGTGCCAGCAGCTTCGTAGGGACAGGGGGTCCTGAAGCTTTCTTT.

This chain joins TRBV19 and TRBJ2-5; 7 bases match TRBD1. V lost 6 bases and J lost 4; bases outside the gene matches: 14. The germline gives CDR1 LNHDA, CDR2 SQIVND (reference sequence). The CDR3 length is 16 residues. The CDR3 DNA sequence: TGTGCCAGTAGCAGGGACGGGACAGCTGTTGGAGAGACCCAGTACTTC. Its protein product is CASSRDGTAVGETQYF.

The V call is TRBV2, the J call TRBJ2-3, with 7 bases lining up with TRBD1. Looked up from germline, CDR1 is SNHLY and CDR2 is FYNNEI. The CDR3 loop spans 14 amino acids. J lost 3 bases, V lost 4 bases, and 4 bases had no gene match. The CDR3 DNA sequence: TGTGCCAGCAGTGTACAGGGGACGACAGATACGCAGTATTTT. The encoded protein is CASSVQGTTDTQYF.

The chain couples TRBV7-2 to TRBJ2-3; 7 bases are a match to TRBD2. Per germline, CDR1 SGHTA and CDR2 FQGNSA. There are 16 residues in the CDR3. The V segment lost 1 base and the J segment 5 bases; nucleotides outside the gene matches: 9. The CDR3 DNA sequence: TGTGCCAGCAGCTTAGGGGCGGGAGTAGCTATAGATACGCAGTATTTT. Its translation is CASSLGAGVAIDTQYF.

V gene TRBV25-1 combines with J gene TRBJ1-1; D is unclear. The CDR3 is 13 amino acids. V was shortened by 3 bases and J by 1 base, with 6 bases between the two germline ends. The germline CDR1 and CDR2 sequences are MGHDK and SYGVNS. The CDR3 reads CASSDSWNTEAFF. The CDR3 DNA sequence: TGTGCCAGCAGTGATTCGTGGAACACTGAAGCTTTCTTT.

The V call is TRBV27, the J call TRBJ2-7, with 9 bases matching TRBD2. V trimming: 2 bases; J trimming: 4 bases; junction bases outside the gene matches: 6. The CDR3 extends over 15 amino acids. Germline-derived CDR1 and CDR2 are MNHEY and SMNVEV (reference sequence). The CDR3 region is CASSLEGGRVYEQYF. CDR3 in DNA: TGTGCCAGCAGTTTAGAGGGCGGGAGGGTATACGAGCAGTACTTC.

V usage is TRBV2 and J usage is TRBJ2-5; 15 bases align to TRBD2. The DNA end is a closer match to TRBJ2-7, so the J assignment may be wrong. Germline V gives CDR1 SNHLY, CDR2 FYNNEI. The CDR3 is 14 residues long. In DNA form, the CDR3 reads TGTGCCAGCACACGGGGACTAGCGGGAGGCGAGCAGTACTTC. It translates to CASTRGLAGGEQYF.

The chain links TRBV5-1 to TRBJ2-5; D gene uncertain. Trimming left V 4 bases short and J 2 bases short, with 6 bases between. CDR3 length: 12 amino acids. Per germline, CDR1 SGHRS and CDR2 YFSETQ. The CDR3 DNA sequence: TGCGCCAGCAGCCATACACAAGAGACCCAGTACTTC. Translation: CASSHTQETQYF.

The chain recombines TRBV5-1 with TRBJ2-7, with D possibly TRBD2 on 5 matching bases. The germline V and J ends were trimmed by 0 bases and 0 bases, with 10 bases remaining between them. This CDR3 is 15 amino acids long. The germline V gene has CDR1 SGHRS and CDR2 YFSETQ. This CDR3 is CASSLGPGSSYEQYF. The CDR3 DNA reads TGCGCCAGCAGCTTGGGGCCGGGGTCCTCCTACGAGCAGTACTTC.

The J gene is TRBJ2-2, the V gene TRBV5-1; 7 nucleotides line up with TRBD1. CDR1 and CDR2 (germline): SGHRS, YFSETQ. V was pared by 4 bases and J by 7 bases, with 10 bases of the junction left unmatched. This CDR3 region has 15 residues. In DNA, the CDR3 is TGCGCCAGCAGCAAGGGACAGTCCACAGGCGGGGAGCTGTTTTTT. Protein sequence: CASSKGQSTGGELFF.

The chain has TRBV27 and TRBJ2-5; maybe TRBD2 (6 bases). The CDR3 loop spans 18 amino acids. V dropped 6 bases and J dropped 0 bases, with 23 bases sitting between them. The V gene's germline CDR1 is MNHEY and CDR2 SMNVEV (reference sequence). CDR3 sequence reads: CASSSSTPPSAYQETQYF. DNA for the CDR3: TGTGCCAGCAGCTCTTCCACCCCTCCTAGCGCCTACCAAGAGACCCAGTACTTC.

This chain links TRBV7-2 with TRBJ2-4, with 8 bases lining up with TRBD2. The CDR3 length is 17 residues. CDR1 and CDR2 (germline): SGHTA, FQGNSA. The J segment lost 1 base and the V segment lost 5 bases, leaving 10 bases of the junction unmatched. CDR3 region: CASSPSSGSGAKNIQYF. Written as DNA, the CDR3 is TGTGCCAGCAGCCCCTCCAGCGGGAGCGGTGCCAAAAACATTCAGTACTTC.

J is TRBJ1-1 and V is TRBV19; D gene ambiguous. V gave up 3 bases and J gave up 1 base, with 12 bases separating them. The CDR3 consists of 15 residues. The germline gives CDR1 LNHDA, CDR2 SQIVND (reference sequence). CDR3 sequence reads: CASSIDRSRNTEAFF. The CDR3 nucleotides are TGTGCCAGTAGTATCGATCGGTCGAGGAACACTGAAGCTTTCTTT.

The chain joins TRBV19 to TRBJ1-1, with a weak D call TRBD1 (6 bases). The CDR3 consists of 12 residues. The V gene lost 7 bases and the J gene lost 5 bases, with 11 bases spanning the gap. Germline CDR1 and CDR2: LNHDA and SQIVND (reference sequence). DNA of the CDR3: TGTGCCAGTATCTCCGGACAGACTGAAGCTTTCTTT. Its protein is CASISGQTEAFF.

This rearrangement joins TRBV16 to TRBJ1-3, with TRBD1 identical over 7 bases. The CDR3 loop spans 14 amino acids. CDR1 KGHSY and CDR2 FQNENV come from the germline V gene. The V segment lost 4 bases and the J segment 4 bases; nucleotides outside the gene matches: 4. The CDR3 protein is CASSPGGTGNTIYF. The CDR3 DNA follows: TGTGCCAGCAGCCCAGGGGGTACCGGAAACACCATATATTTT.

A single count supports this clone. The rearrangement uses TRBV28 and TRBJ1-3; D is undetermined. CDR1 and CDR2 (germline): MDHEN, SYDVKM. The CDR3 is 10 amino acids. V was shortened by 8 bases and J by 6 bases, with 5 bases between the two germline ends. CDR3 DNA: TGTGCCAGCCACAAAAACACCATATATTTT. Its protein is CASHKNTIYF.

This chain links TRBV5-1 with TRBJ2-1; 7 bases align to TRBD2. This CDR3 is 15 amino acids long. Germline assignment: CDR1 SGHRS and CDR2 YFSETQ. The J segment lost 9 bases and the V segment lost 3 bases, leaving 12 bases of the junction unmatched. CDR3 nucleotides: TGCGCCAGCAGCTCCTCTTTAACGGGAGGTGGTGAGCAGTTCTTC. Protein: CASSSSLTGGGEQFF.

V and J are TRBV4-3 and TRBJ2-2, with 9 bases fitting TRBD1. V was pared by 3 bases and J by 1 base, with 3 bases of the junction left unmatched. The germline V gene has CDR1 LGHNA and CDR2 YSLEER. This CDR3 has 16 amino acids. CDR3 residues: CASSQVGQGNTGELFF. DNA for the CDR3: TGCGCCAGCAGCCAGGTGGGACAGGGGAACACCGGGGAGCTGTTTTTT.